These T cell receptor beta chains were read from a single sample in a study of blood T cell repertoires in COVID-19. This table comes from immunoSEQ multiplex PCR, and its TCRdb copy is limited to in-frame clones, with some not included. The data hold some 100,000 clones, with 80% observed a single time. The sample taken for sequencing was peripheral blood. Receptor source: a human donor in a cohort sampled during active or convalescent COVID-19. Each CDR3 is given with its conserved first and last residue. The D gene is left open where the match is weak. Rows give clone size only sometimes, using once, few, many, or a class for an expanded clone.

J gene: TRBJ2-2; V gene: TRBV19; clone size: -; D gene: -; CDR3 protein: CASSSLRQANTGELFF; CDR3 DNA: TGTGCCAGTAGTAGTCTGAGACAGGCAAACACCGGGGAGCTGTTTTTT
J gene: TRBJ1-1; V gene: TRBV19; clone size: -; D gene: -; CDR3 protein: CASNREMNTEAFF; CDR3 DNA: TGTGCCAGTAATCGAGAAATGAACACTGAAGCTTTCTTT
J gene: TRBJ1-6; V gene: TRBV14; clone size: -; D gene: -; CDR3 protein: CASSQRLNSPLHF; CDR3 DNA: TGTGCCAGCAGCCAGAGACTTAATTCACCCCTCCACTTT
J gene: TRBJ2-5; V gene: TRBV5-1; clone size: few; D gene: -; CDR3 protein: CASSLAGGGGLYF; CDR3 DNA: TGCGCCAGCAGCTTGGCCGGGGGAGGCGGGCTGTACTTC
J gene: TRBJ1-1; V gene: TRBV7-8; clone size: once; D gene: -; CDR3 protein: CASRHPGNTEAFF; CDR3 DNA: TGTGCCAGCAGGCATCCGGGGAACACTGAAGCTTTCTTT
J gene: TRBJ2-1; V gene: TRBV10-2; clone size: -; D gene: -; CDR3 protein: CASTAGYNEQFF; CDR3 DNA: TGCGCCAGCACGGCGGGGTACAATGAGCAGTTCTTC
J gene: TRBJ2-2; V gene: TRBV25-1; clone size: -; D gene: TRBD2; CDR3 protein: CASSKLAGGRSGELFF; CDR3 DNA: TGTGCCAGCAGTAAACTAGCGGGAGGTCGTTCCGGGGAGCTGTTTTTT
J gene: TRBJ1-4; V gene: TRBV5-6; clone size: -; D gene: TRBD1; CDR3 protein: CASSLGTGTNEKLFF; CDR3 DNA: TGTGCCAGCAGCTTGGGGACAGGAACTAATGAAAAACTGTTTTTT
J gene: TRBJ1-1; V gene: TRBV2; clone size: -; D gene: -; CDR3 protein: CASRSSGLFMNTEAFF; CDR3 DNA: TGTGCCAGCAGGTCCTCAGGGTTATTCATGAACACTGAAGCTTTCTTT
J gene: TRBJ1-5; V gene: TRBV28; clone size: -; D gene: TRBD1; CDR3 protein: CASNIHGTGEYSNQPQHF; CDR3 DNA: TGTGCCAGCAACATACACGGGACAGGGGAGTATAGCAATCAGCCCCAGCATTTT
J gene: TRBJ1-3; V gene: TRBV7-8; clone size: -; D gene: -; CDR3 protein: CASSLDRFSGNTIYF; CDR3 DNA: TGTGCCAGCAGCTTAGACAGGTTCTCTGGAAACACCATATATTTT
J gene: TRBJ1-2; V gene: TRBV9; clone size: once; D gene: TRBD1; CDR3 protein: CASSVTGGGSYTF; CDR3 DNA: TGTGCCAGCAGCGTTACAGGGGGCGGGAGCTACACCTTC
J gene: TRBJ2-1; V gene: TRBV19; clone size: -; D gene: TRBD1; CDR3 protein: CASRTDRGQYNEQFF; CDR3 DNA: TGTGCCAGTAGGACGGACAGGGGGCAATACAATGAGCAGTTCTTC
J gene: TRBJ2-5; V gene: TRBV28; clone size: -; D gene: TRBD1; CDR3 protein: CASSFPGTGKETQYF; CDR3 DNA: TGTGCCAGCAGTTTCCCCGGGACAGGGAAAGAGACCCAGTACTTC
J gene: TRBJ2-2; V gene: TRBV4-1; clone size: few; D gene: -; CDR3 protein: CASSQGTSPGSGELFF; CDR3 DNA: TGCGCCAGCAGCCAAGGGACTTCCCCGGGTTCCGGGGAGCTGTTTTTT
J gene: TRBJ1-2; V gene: TRBV10-2; clone size: -; D gene: TRBD1; CDR3 protein: CASSDSTGTGSGYGYTF; CDR3 DNA: TGCGCCAGCAGTGATTCTACCGGGACAGGGTCGGGCTATGGCTACACCTTC
J gene: TRBJ2-3; V gene: TRBV5-5; clone size: -; D gene: -; CDR3 protein: CASRDFRVTDTQYF; CDR3 DNA: TGTGCCAGCAGGGACTTCCGGGTGACAGATACGCAGTATTTT
J gene: TRBJ2-1; V gene: TRBV7-8; clone size: few; D gene: TRBD2; CDR3 protein: CASSLGVGLAGVQQFF; CDR3 DNA: TGTGCCAGCAGCTTAGGAGTGGGGCTAGCGGGGGTTCAGCAGTTCTTC
J gene: TRBJ1-1; V gene: TRBV29-1; clone size: -; D gene: -; CDR3 protein: CSVVDGGRGTEAFF; CDR3 DNA: TGCAGCGTCGTTGACGGGGGGCGAGGGACTGAAGCTTTCTTT
J gene: TRBJ2-1; V gene: TRBV3-1/TRBV3-2; clone size: -; D gene: TRBD2; CDR3 protein: CASSHSGDYNEQFF; CDR3 DNA: TGTGCCAGCAGCCATAGCGGGGACTACAATGAGCAGTTCTTC
J gene: TRBJ2-7; V gene: TRBV11-2; clone size: -; D gene: -; CDR3 protein: CASSLGPAVYEQYF; CDR3 DNA: TGTGCCAGCAGCTTAGGGCCCGCCGTGTACGAGCAGTACTTC
J gene: TRBJ2-1; V gene: TRBV11-2; clone size: -; D gene: TRBD2; CDR3 protein: CASSLVAGGLGEQFF; CDR3 DNA: TGTGCCAGCAGCTTAGTAGCGGGGGGGCTTGGTGAGCAGTTCTTC
J gene: TRBJ2-5; V gene: TRBV7-8; clone size: once; D gene: -; CDR3 protein: CASTPGPGVETQYF; CDR3 DNA: TGTGCCAGCACCCCAGGGCCGGGGGTAGAGACCCAGTACTTC
J gene: TRBJ2-3; V gene: TRBV19; clone size: -; D gene: TRBD1; CDR3 protein: CASSPGTGLFSTDTQYF; CDR3 DNA: TGTGCCAGTAGTCCCGGGACAGGGCTTTTCAGCACAGATACGCAGTATTTT
J gene: TRBJ2-3; V gene: TRBV5-1; clone size: -; D gene: TRBD2; CDR3 protein: CASQLQPQRGRGVTDTQYF; CDR3 DNA: TGCGCCAGCCAGTTACAGCCTCAGCGGGGGCGAGGGGTCACAGATACGCAGTATTTT
J gene: TRBJ1-6; V gene: TRBV19; clone size: once; D gene: -; CDR3 protein: CASSTTGWNSPLHF; CDR3 DNA: TGTGCCAGTTCAACCACAGGGTGGAATTCACCCCTCCACTTT
J gene: TRBJ1-2; V gene: TRBV24-1; clone size: -; D gene: TRBD1; CDR3 protein: CATSDPGQVTGYTF; CDR3 DNA: TGTGCCACCAGTGACCCTGGACAGGTTACCGGCTACACCTTC
J gene: TRBJ2-7; V gene: TRBV29-1; clone size: few; D gene: -; CDR3 protein: CSVGKRQTEQYF; CDR3 DNA: TGCAGCGTTGGAAAGAGGCAAACCGAGCAGTACTTC
J gene: TRBJ1-5; V gene: TRBV7-9; clone size: -; D gene: TRBD1; CDR3 protein: CASSFGQGGYQPQHF; CDR3 DNA: TGTGCCAGCAGCTTCGGACAGGGAGGTTATCAGCCCCAGCATTTT